These 20 T cell receptor beta chains originate from one sample sequenced in a study of cytomegalovirus exposure and HLA in healthy donors. The primer mix had 60 Vbeta and 13 Jbeta primers. Libraries were prepared by immunoSEQ multiplex PCR; TCRdb keeps only in-frame clonotypes and omits some of them. Here the sample spans around 120,000 clones, about 80% being singletons. The material sequenced was PBMCs. These receptors all stem from a female donor in good health and CMV-seropositive.

The chain recombines TRBV27 with TRBJ2-7, with 9 bases lining up with TRBD1. The CDR3 spans 14 residues. Germline values: CDR1 MNHEY, CDR2 SMNVEV (reference sequence). V lost 2 bases to trimming and J lost 3 bases; unmatched junction nucleotides: 2. CDR3 coding DNA: TGTGCCAGCAGTTTAAGGGACAGGGACTACGAGCAGTACTTC. Its translation is CASSLRDRDYEQYF.

The V call is TRBV2, the J call TRBJ1-1; 7 bases line up with TRBD1. J lost 5 bases, V lost 2 bases, and 8 bases had no gene match. This CDR3 spans 15 amino acids. Germline-derived CDR1 and CDR2 are SNHLY and FYNNEI. The CDR3 DNA reads as TGTGCCAGCAGTGAATTCAGTAGGGGGCAAACTGAAGCTTTCTTT. Protein: CASSEFSRGQTEAFF.

V gene TRBV7-8 combines with J gene TRBJ1-5, with no clear D. The V and J ends lost 1 base and 4 bases respectively, with 8 bases between them. The V gene's germline CDR1 is SGHVS and CDR2 FQNEAQ. The CDR3 extends over 14 amino acids. The CDR3: CASSLDARNQPQHF. The CDR3 DNA is TGTGCCAGCAGCTTAGATGCGCGGAATCAGCCCCAGCATTTT.

This chain links TRBV9 with TRBJ2-3, with 8 bases aligning to TRBD2. The CDR3 spans 16 residues. J gave up 8 bases and V 0 bases, and 11 bases lay outside the gene matches. Germline lookup yields CDR1 SGDLS and CDR2 YYNGEE. DNA for the CDR3: TGTGCCAGCAGCGTAGGAGGGCGGGGGGTCTTCGGTACGCAGTATTTT. The encoded protein is CASSVGGRGVFGTQYF.

This sequence joins TRBV28 and TRBJ1-5; no firm D call. Germline-derived CDR1 and CDR2 are MDHEN and SYDVKM. Trimming took off 6 bases at V and 6 bases at J, with 12 bases between the two ends. This CDR3 contains 13 residues. This CDR3 is CASRWREGQPQHF. Here the CDR3 DNA reads TGTGCCAGCAGGTGGAGGGAGGGTCAGCCCCAGCATTTT.

The rearrangement joins TRBV6-5 to TRBJ1-2, with D possibly matching TRBD1 (6 bases). Trimming stripped 6 bases from V and 3 bases from J, with 11 bases between. The germline V gene encodes CDR1 MNHEY and CDR2 SVGAGI. The CDR3 has 13 amino acids. The CDR3 DNA reads as TGTGCCAGCAGCCAACAGGGCGACTATGGCTACACCTTC. This translates into CASSQQGDYGYTF.

This rearrangement joins TRBV6-5 to TRBJ1-1, with 10 bases aligning to TRBD1. The CDR3 contains 15 residues. The V gene's germline CDR1 is MNHEY and CDR2 SVGAGI. With V trimmed by 0 bases and J by 10 bases, 8 bases remained unmatched. Here the CDR3 reads CASSYSTGGSTAAFF. The DNA for the CDR3 is TGTGCCAGCAGTTACTCGACAGGGGGCTCTACGGCAGCTTTCTTT.

The CDR3 bases are TGTGCCAGCAGACCGCCCGGGTATCTCCAAGAGACCCAGTACTTC. This codes for CASRPPGYLQETQYF. The chain has TRBV7-9 and TRBJ2-5; D not resolved. The germline CDR1 and CDR2 sequences are SEHNR and FQNEAQ (reference sequence). The CDR3 totals 15 residues. Trimming removed 6 bases from V and 1 base from J, with 15 bases in between.

The chain employs TRBV5-1 and TRBJ2-2; D is perhaps TRBD2 (5 bases). The CDR3 length is 16 residues. CDR1 and CDR2 (germline): SGHRS, YFSETQ. Deletions cut 0 bases from V and 5 bases from J, with 14 bases between. The CDR3 here is CASSLVGVHTTGELFF. The CDR3 DNA reads TGCGCCAGCAGCTTGGTCGGGGTCCATACGACCGGGGAGCTGTTTTTT.

V and J are TRBV7-3 and TRBJ2-3, with D tentatively TRBD2 (7 bases). CDR1 and CDR2 (germline): SGHTA, FQGTGA. V was trimmed by 3 bases and J by 1 base, leaving 11 bases between them. The CDR3 has 15 residues. CDR3: CASSLGGPGTDTQYF. CDR3 DNA sequence: TGTGCCAGCAGCTTGGGGGGGCCGGGCACAGATACGCAGTATTTT.

The chain uses TRBV15 and TRBJ2-5; TRBD2 is a possible D gene (5 bases). Germline values: CDR1 LNHNV, CDR2 YYDKDF (reference sequence). The ends were cut back, 3 bases at V and 5 bases at J, with 10 bases in the middle. This CDR3 contains 13 residues. CDR3 sequence reads: CATSRLSGETQYF. DNA of the CDR3: TGTGCCACCAGCAGGCTAAGCGGTGAGACCCAGTACTTC.

V usage is TRBV18 and J usage is TRBJ2-1, with D possibly TRBD2 on 7 matching bases. V dropped 6 bases and J dropped 5 bases, with 14 bases sitting between them. The CDR3 spans 14 residues. CDR1 KGHSH and CDR2 LQKENI come from the germline V gene. CDR3 DNA: TGTGCCAGCTCGCCGAGGGGGAGGGACAATGAGCAGTTCTTC. Translation: CASSPRGRDNEQFF.

The rearrangement joins TRBV5-1 to TRBJ1-1; 7 bases match TRBD1. J was trimmed by 2 bases and V by 3 bases; bases with no gene match: 25. The CDR3 spans 21 residues. From germline, CDR1 is SGHRS and CDR2 YFSETQ. For the CDR3, the DNA is TGCGCCAGCAGCTCAGAACCCCCGGGACAGAGAGTATGGAGAGAAAACACTGAAGCTTTCTTT. This codes for CASSSEPPGQRVWRENTEAFF.

The chain combines TRBV28 with TRBJ1-1; tentative D call: TRBD1 (6 bases). Germline CDR1 is MDHEN and CDR2 is SYDVKM. The CDR3 has 15 amino acids. Trimming removed 3 bases at V and 7 bases at J, with 18 bases between. The CDR3 DNA reads as TGTGCCAGCAGTTTGCAGGGGTTAGCTACCGATGAAGCTTTCTTT. Amino acids: CASSLQGLATDEAFF. Using reference TRBV28 and TRBJ1-1 for the parts outside the CDR3, the full variable domain is DVKVTQSSRYLVKRTGEKVFLECVQDMDHENMFWYRQDPGLGLRLIYFSYDVKMKEKGDIPEGYSVSREKKERFSLILESASTNQTSMYLCASSLQGLATDEAFFGQGTRLTVV.

About this clone: The germline gene is not matched at one end of the junction; a read error may be the cause. Within the sample, other DNA sequences also encode this same CDR3. V and J are TRBV30 and TRBJ1-3; unclear D gene. Looked up from germline, CDR1 is GTSNPN and CDR2 is SVGIG (reference sequence). CDR3 length equals 16 residues. The CDR3 sequence is CAWSSAGGLSGNTIYF. DNA of the CDR3: TGTGCCTGGAGTTCGGCAGGAGGGCTCTCTGGAAACACTATATATTTT.

The chain joins TRBV7-9 to TRBJ2-7, with D maybe TRBD2 (7 bases). The CDR3 is 16 amino acids. Germline CDR1 reads SEHNR; CDR2 reads FQNEAQ (reference sequence). V was shortened by 5 bases and J by 4 bases, with 21 bases between the two germline ends. The CDR3 loop is CASSPGVSSGVYEQYF. For the CDR3, the DNA is TGTGCCAGCAGCCCAGGGGTGTCGAGCGGGGTTTACGAGCAGTACTTC.

The chain links TRBV5-5 to TRBJ1-1; 8 positions agree with TRBD1. In germline, CDR1 is SGHKS, CDR2 YYEKEE (reference sequence). This CDR3 has 13 residues. V was pared by 7 bases and J by 5 bases, with 7 bases of the junction left unmatched. The CDR3: CASGGQGRTEAFF. For the CDR3, the DNA is TGTGCCAGCGGTGGACAGGGAAGAACTGAAGCTTTCTTT.

J is TRBJ2-4 and V is TRBV2, with TRBD2 identical over 11 bases. Germline CDR1 reads SNHLY; CDR2 reads FYNNEI. Unmatched junction bases numbered 6, after V lost 5 bases and J lost 3 bases. CDR3 length: 16 residues. The DNA of the CDR3 is TGTGCCAGCAGTTATAGCGGGGGGGCCCGCAAAAACATTCAGTACTTC. Amino acids: CASSYSGGARKNIQYF.

V gene TRBV5-8 combines with J gene TRBJ2-1, with D tentatively TRBD1 (5 bases). CDR1 SGHTS and CDR2 YDEGEE come from the germline V gene. The CDR3 totals 15 residues. Trimming cost V 5 bases and J 2 bases, with 14 bases left between them. The CDR3 nucleotides are TGTGCCAGCAGTTTTGCAGGGTTCACCTACAATGAGCAGTTCTTC. Its translation: CASSFAGFTYNEQFF.

This clone occurred a few times. The gene calls are TRBV6-6 and TRBJ2-5; D is uncertain. The CDR3 has 13 residues. Germline V gene data show CDR1 as MNHNY and CDR2 as SVGAGI (reference sequence). Trimming shortened V by 2 bases and J by 3 bases, and 7 bases separated the two germline ends. CDR3 nucleotides: TGTGCCAGCAGTTACGGGCGCGAAGAGACCCAGTACTTC. Its translation: CASSYGREETQYF.